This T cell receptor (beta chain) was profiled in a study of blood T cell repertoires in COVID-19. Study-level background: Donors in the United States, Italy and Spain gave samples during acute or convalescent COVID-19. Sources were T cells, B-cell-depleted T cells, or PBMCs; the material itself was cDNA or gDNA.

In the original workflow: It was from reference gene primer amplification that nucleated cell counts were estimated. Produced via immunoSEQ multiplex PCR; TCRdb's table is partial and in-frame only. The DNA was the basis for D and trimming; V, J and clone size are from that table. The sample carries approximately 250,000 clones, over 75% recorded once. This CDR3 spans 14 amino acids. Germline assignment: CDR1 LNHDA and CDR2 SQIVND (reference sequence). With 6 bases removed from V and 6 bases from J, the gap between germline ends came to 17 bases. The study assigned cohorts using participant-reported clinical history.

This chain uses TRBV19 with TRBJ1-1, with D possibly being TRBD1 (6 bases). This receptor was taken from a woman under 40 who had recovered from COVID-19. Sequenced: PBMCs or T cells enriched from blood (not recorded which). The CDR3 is CASRVTGTTSEAFF. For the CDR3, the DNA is TGTGCCAGTAGAGTTACCGGGACAACTTCTGAAGCTTTCTTT.